Listed below are T cell receptor beta chains from one sample, sequenced in a study of blood T cell repertoires in COVID-19. The data were produced by immunoSEQ multiplex PCR, yet TCRdb's version contains in-frame clones alone and is incomplete. Of over 200,000 clones listed, more than 85% are singletons. Sample: peripheral blood. Receptors were obtained from a middle-aged man with acute or convalescent COVID-19. Both conserved end residues are trimmed from each CDR3. Fields, in order: V gene, D gene, CDR3 protein. The D gene is left open where the match is weak.

v_call: TRBV2
d_call: TRBD2
cdr3_aa: ASTQQGGGNTGELF

v_call: TRBV2
d_call: .
cdr3_aa: ASSAQGRAGELF

v_call: TRBV4-1
d_call: TRBD1
cdr3_aa: ASSQGAGGASNQPQH

v_call: TRBV30
d_call: TRBD1
cdr3_aa: ACNPDRALYEQY

v_call: TRBV30
d_call: TRBD2
cdr3_aa: AWSIYKLAGGETQY

v_call: TRBV12-3/TRBV12-4
d_call: .
cdr3_aa: ASSSRREQY

v_call: TRBV3-1/TRBV3-2
d_call: .
cdr3_aa: ASSQVRGGNTEAF

v_call: TRBV2
d_call: TRBD1
cdr3_aa: ASTDRGIQPQH

v_call: TRBV7-9
d_call: TRBD1
cdr3_aa: ASSLGQGNGYGYT

v_call: TRBV18
d_call: .
cdr3_aa: ASSPLGQNEQY

v_call: TRBV6-5
d_call: .
cdr3_aa: ATRGKGSSPLH

v_call: TRBV30
d_call: .
cdr3_aa: AWSGDHRPESGNTIY

v_call: TRBV27
d_call: .
cdr3_aa: ASRTEGGYGYT

v_call: TRBV19
d_call: .
cdr3_aa: ASSKETLSSYNEQF

v_call: TRBV5-1
d_call: TRBD2
cdr3_aa: ASSRGTSGGHYQETQY

v_call: TRBV3-1/TRBV3-2
d_call: .
cdr3_aa: ASSQETGEQY

v_call: TRBV19
d_call: TRBD2
cdr3_aa: ASRTGGRGLAGGNEQF

v_call: TRBV6-5
d_call: TRBD1
cdr3_aa: ASTWTGFNEKLF

v_call: TRBV5-1
d_call: TRBD2
cdr3_aa: ASSSRTSEGGEQF

v_call: TRBV21-1
d_call: .
cdr3_aa: ASSNSSGSNNEQF

v_call: TRBV28
d_call: .
cdr3_aa: ASSSGEGTSYNQPQH

v_call: TRBV2
d_call: TRBD2
cdr3_aa: ASKRASREEWRGAYEQY

v_call: TRBV18
d_call: .
cdr3_aa: ASSPRGRTANYGYT

v_call: TRBV25-1
d_call: .
cdr3_aa: ASSPQNYEQY

v_call: TRBV7-2
d_call: .
cdr3_aa: ASSASVQETQY

v_call: TRBV27
d_call: TRBD2
cdr3_aa: ATGPYPGLVTDTQY

v_call: TRBV21-1
d_call: .
cdr3_aa: ASSPKGGADTQY

v_call: TRBV19
d_call: .
cdr3_aa: ASNGGFGTLYGYT

v_call: TRBV4-1
d_call: .
cdr3_aa: ASSQAGLAEAF

v_call: TRBV29-1
d_call: .
cdr3_aa: SVASGTFYEQY

v_call: TRBV10-1
d_call: .
cdr3_aa: ASTCLKRGRFDYEQY

v_call: TRBV27
d_call: .
cdr3_aa: ASSLTAAYGYT

v_call: TRBV5-1
d_call: .
cdr3_aa: ASSLGGGDTEAF

v_call: TRBV4-1
d_call: .
cdr3_aa: ASSQESPGQLSVNYGYT

v_call: TRBV10-1
d_call: TRBD2
cdr3_aa: ASSGRLAGASSADTQY

v_call: TRBV7-2
d_call: TRBD2
cdr3_aa: ASSFHVPGLAEETQY

v_call: TRBV9
d_call: .
cdr3_aa: ASSVVGSGLNEQY